This T cell receptor (beta chain) was identified during a study of cytomegalovirus exposure and HLA in healthy donors. PCR primers comprised 60 Vbeta and 13 Jbeta primers. This table comes from immunoSEQ multiplex PCR, and its TCRdb copy is limited to in-frame clones, with some not included. The sample includes under 250,000 clones, 80% to 85% of them seen just once. On this clone itself: This CDR3 is also generated by other DNA sequences in the sample.

The CDR3 totals 15 residues. The ends were cut back, 3 bases at V and 1 base at J, with 10 bases in the middle. Germline V gene sequence: CDR1 LNHDA, CDR2 SQIVND (reference sequence). The rearrangement links TRBV19 to TRBJ1-5, with TRBD1 as a possible D gene (5 bases). Sequences were obtained from PBMCs. The clonotype comes from a boy aged 2 to 9 in good health and CMV-seronegative. CDR3 DNA: TGTGCCAGTAGTATCTCGGGGGGAAGCAATCAGCCCCAGCATTTT. Protein sequence: CASSISGGSNQPQHF.